The rows below give T cell receptor beta chains drawn from one sample of a study of blood T cell repertoires in COVID-19. Only in-frame clones appear in the TCRdb table, and some are missing; sequencing was by immunoSEQ multiplex PCR. Of 90,000 to 120,000 clones listed, roughly nine tenths are singletons. Material: peripheral blood. Receptors originate from a human donor in a cohort sampled during active COVID-19. Each CDR3 is given with its conserved first and last residue. A D gene is named only where the DNA matches it firmly. Clone size appears in some rows only: once, few, many, or a class for an expanded clone.

V: TRBV11-2
size: NA
J: TRBJ1-3
D: TRBD1
DNA: TGTGCCAGCACGCGGGACAGGGCCGGAAACACCATATATTTT
CDR3: CASTRDRAGNTIYF

V: TRBV5-1
size: NA
J: TRBJ2-3
D: TRBD2
DNA: TGCGCCAGCAGCTTGCCTAGCGGGGGACTAGGGAATACGCAGTATTTT
CDR3: CASSLPSGGLGNTQYF

V: TRBV28
size: NA
J: TRBJ1-5
D: NA
DNA: TGTGCCAGCAGTCCCCGGGAGGCGGGGCGGAGCAATCAGCCCCAGCATTTT
CDR3: CASSPREAGRSNQPQHF

V: TRBV4-1
size: NA
J: TRBJ2-1
D: TRBD2
DNA: TGCGCCAGCAGCCAAGAGAGATCCGGGGGGGCCGACTACAATGAGCAGTTCTTC
CDR3: CASSQERSGGADYNEQFF

V: TRBV27
size: NA
J: TRBJ2-3
D: NA
DNA: TGTGCCAGCAGTTTAGTTCCCAGGACAGATACGCAGTATTTT
CDR3: CASSLVPRTDTQYF

V: TRBV18
size: once
J: TRBJ1-5
D: TRBD1
DNA: TGTGCCAGCTCAGGACAGGGGGCCAGCAATCAGCCCCAGCATTTT
CDR3: CASSGQGASNQPQHF

V: TRBV18
size: NA
J: TRBJ1-3
D: NA
DNA: TGTGCCAGCTCACCACGTTCCGGGTCTGGAAACACCATATATTTT
CDR3: CASSPRSGSGNTIYF

V: TRBV7-8
size: NA
J: TRBJ2-1
D: NA
DNA: TGTGCCAGCACTGTCCCGTCACTTTACAATGAGCAGTTCTTC
CDR3: CASTVPSLYNEQFF

V: TRBV14
size: NA
J: TRBJ1-1
D: NA
DNA: TGTGCCAGCAGCCAATTAACAGGCTCTTTCGCTTTCTTT
CDR3: CASSQLTGSFAFF

V: TRBV6-6
size: NA
J: TRBJ1-5
D: TRBD1
DNA: TGTGCCAGCAGTTACTGGGACAGGGATTCTCAGCCCCAGCATTTT
CDR3: CASSYWDRDSQPQHF

V: TRBV6-1
size: once
J: TRBJ2-1
D: TRBD2
DNA: TGTGCCAGCAATGACCTGAGCGGGAGAGCCTACAATGAGCAGTTCTTC
CDR3: CASNDLSGRAYNEQFF

V: TRBV10-3
size: NA
J: TRBJ2-2
D: TRBD2
DNA: TGTGCCGTAATGACTAGCGGGGGCACCGGGGAGCTGTTTTTT
CDR3: CAVMTSGGTGELFF

V: TRBV9
size: once
J: TRBJ2-5
D: TRBD1
DNA: TGTGCCAGCAGCGTAGGGGACAGCGAACAAGAGACCCAGTACTTC
CDR3: CASSVGDSEQETQYF

V: TRBV15
size: few
J: TRBJ1-2
D: TRBD1
DNA: TGTGCCACCAGGGGACAGGGGTTTTATTCGTTTGATGGCTACACCTTC
CDR3: CATRGQGFYSFDGYTF

V: TRBV7-2
size: few
J: TRBJ1-5
D: NA
DNA: TGTGCCAGCAGCCGGGGGATGAGCAATCAGCCCCAGCATTTT
CDR3: CASSRGMSNQPQHF

V: TRBV2
size: NA
J: TRBJ2-5
D: NA
DNA: TGTGCCAGCAGGCGGGACAGTAAAATTGAGACCCAGTACTTC
CDR3: CASRRDSKIETQYF

V: TRBV5-1
size: once
J: TRBJ1-2
D: TRBD1
DNA: TGCGCCAGCAGCCCAGGGGGCCAGGGGGGAGGCTACACCTTC
CDR3: CASSPGGQGGGYTF

V: TRBV6-6
size: NA
J: TRBJ1-5
D: NA
DNA: TGTGCCAGCAGTCTCCGACAGAGCTATAGCAATCAGCCCCAGCATTTT
CDR3: CASSLRQSYSNQPQHF

V: TRBV30
size: NA
J: TRBJ1-5
D: NA
DNA: TGTGCCTGGAGTTCGAGGGAGAATCAGCCCCAGCATTTT
CDR3: CAWSSRENQPQHF

V: TRBV5-4
size: NA
J: TRBJ2-5
D: TRBD2
DNA: TGTGCCAGCAGCTTGGGCAGCGGGAGTAAAGAGACCCAGTACTTC
CDR3: CASSLGSGSKETQYF

V: TRBV5-6
size: few
J: TRBJ1-1
D: NA
DNA: TGTGCCAGCAGCCAGGGGCCCATGAACACTGAAGCTTTCTTT
CDR3: CASSQGPMNTEAFF

V: TRBV5-4
size: NA
J: TRBJ2-1
D: TRBD1
DNA: TGTGCCAGCAACCAGGACAGGGGGCAGGGTGGCTACAATGAGCAGTTCTTC
CDR3: CASNQDRGQGGYNEQFF

V: TRBV12-5
size: NA
J: TRBJ2-3
D: TRBD2
DNA: TGTGCTAGTGGTTTGGAGACTAGCGGGAGCTGGAGTGGTCCAGATACGCAGTATTTT
CDR3: CASGLETSGSWSGPDTQYF

V: TRBV6-5
size: NA
J: TRBJ1-2
D: NA
DNA: TGTGCCAGCAGTACCAACAGTGGCGGCTACACCTTC
CDR3: CASSTNSGGYTF

V: TRBV3-1/TRBV3-2
size: NA
J: TRBJ2-7
D: TRBD1
DNA: TGTGCCAGCAGCCAGGAGTTCGGGACAGGGTTGTGGGAGCAGTACTTC
CDR3: CASSQEFGTGLWEQYF

V: TRBV11-1
size: NA
J: TRBJ1-1
D: TRBD1
DNA: TGTGCCAGCAGTCCGGACAGGGTCGCTGAAGCTTTCTTT
CDR3: CASSPDRVAEAFF

V: TRBV28
size: NA
J: TRBJ1-3
D: NA
DNA: TGTGCCAGCGGCCCGCTGAACTCTGGAAACACCATATATTTT
CDR3: CASGPLNSGNTIYF

V: TRBV10-2
size: NA
J: TRBJ1-5
D: NA
DNA: TGCGCCAGCAGTGGACAGATTGGGTCGAATGAGCCCCAGCATTTT
CDR3: CASSGQIGSNEPQHF

V: TRBV7-7
size: NA
J: TRBJ2-3
D: TRBD1
DNA: TGTGCTAGCAGCCTGGGACAGGGGTATAGTACGCAGTATTTT
CDR3: CASSLGQGYSTQYF

V: TRBV11-2
size: NA
J: TRBJ2-2
D: TRBD1
DNA: TGTGCCAGCAGATCCGGGACAGGGGCTTCCGGGGAGCTGTTTTTT
CDR3: CASRSGTGASGELFF

V: TRBV15
size: NA
J: TRBJ2-7
D: NA
DNA: TGTGCCACCAGCAGAGATTCGAGCTACGAGCAGTACTTC
CDR3: CATSRDSSYEQYF

V: TRBV28
size: NA
J: TRBJ2-7
D: TRBD1
DNA: TGTGCCAGCAGTTCACCGGGACAGGGGACCTACGAGCAGTACTTC
CDR3: CASSSPGQGTYEQYF

V: TRBV19
size: NA
J: TRBJ2-2
D: NA
DNA: TGTGCCAGTAGTATGTGGGGGGTCTGGCGGGACACCGGGGAGCTGTTTTTT
CDR3: CASSMWGVWRDTGELFF

V: TRBV5-4
size: once
J: TRBJ2-3
D: NA
DNA: TGTGCCAGCAGCTTGGTCAGGGGTAGTGATACGCAGTATTTT
CDR3: CASSLVRGSDTQYF

V: TRBV6-2/TRBV6-3
size: few
J: TRBJ2-6
D: TRBD1
DNA: TGTGCCAGCAGTTCACTTTATTCCCGGGACAGGGTGAGAGGGGCCAACGTCCTGACTTTC
CDR3: CASSSLYSRDRVRGANVLTF

V: TRBV28
size: NA
J: TRBJ1-2
D: TRBD1
DNA: TGTGCCAGCAGTTTATTCAGGACAGGGGGCTATGGCTACACCTTC
CDR3: CASSLFRTGGYGYTF

V: TRBV19
size: NA
J: TRBJ1-1
D: TRBD1
DNA: TGTGCCAGTAGTACATTGGGACAGCCTATGTTGAACACTGAAGCTTTCTTT
CDR3: CASSTLGQPMLNTEAFF

V: TRBV7-2
size: NA
J: TRBJ2-7
D: NA
DNA: TGTGCCAGCAGCCCCAGACAGGGAGGATCGTACGAGCAGTACTTC
CDR3: CASSPRQGGSYEQYF

V: TRBV4-3
size: NA
J: TRBJ1-4
D: NA
DNA: TGCGCCAGCAGCCAAGACACACAGCATAATGAAAAACTGTTTTTT
CDR3: CASSQDTQHNEKLFF

V: TRBV5-1
size: NA
J: TRBJ2-7
D: NA
DNA: TGCGCCAGCAGCCCAAACTACCGGGACAACGAGCAGTACTTC
CDR3: CASSPNYRDNEQYF

V: TRBV4-2
size: NA
J: TRBJ2-2
D: TRBD1
DNA: TGTGCCAGCAGCCGGACAGGGGCCGGGGAGCTGTTTTTT
CDR3: CASSRTGAGELFF

V: TRBV7-7
size: NA
J: TRBJ2-2
D: TRBD2
DNA: TGTGCCAGCAGCCAAGCTAGCGGGGGCACCGGGGAGCTGTTTTTT
CDR3: CASSQASGGTGELFF

V: TRBV12-3/TRBV12-4
size: NA
J: TRBJ1-5
D: NA
DNA: TGTGCCAGCACACTAGGGAATCAGCCCCAGCATTTT
CDR3: CASTLGNQPQHF

V: TRBV5-8
size: NA
J: TRBJ2-7
D: TRBD1
DNA: TGTGCCAGCAGCAGCCTGCCGGGACAGGGCGGCTACGAGCAGTACTTC
CDR3: CASSSLPGQGGYEQYF

V: TRBV7-2
size: NA
J: TRBJ2-4
D: TRBD2
DNA: TGTGCCAGCAGCTTAAGCGGGGGGACCATAAAAAACATTCAGTACTTC
CDR3: CASSLSGGTIKNIQYF

V: TRBV19
size: once
J: TRBJ1-1
D: NA
DNA: TGTGCCAGTAGTCCCGGACAGTGGAACACTGAAGCTTTCTTT
CDR3: CASSPGQWNTEAFF

V: TRBV9
size: NA
J: TRBJ2-1
D: TRBD2
DNA: TGTGCCAGCAGCGCGAGAGGGACTACAAACAATGAGCAGTTCTTC
CDR3: CASSARGTTNNEQFF